The clone carrying this T cell receptor (beta chain) has a handful of counts. The record originates from a study of blood T cells in healthy people across ages. V lost 8 bases and J lost 3, with 14 bases in between. The CDR3 runs to 13 residues. Germline loops: CDR1 SGHRS, CDR2 YFSETQ. A second about 6 to 12 cycle PCR used barcoded and J-beta primers. Every cDNA molecule carried a tag from a template-switch adaptor bearing 12 random nucleotides. MiXCR was run by TCRdb on the 5' RACE reads, yielding one entry per CDR3 protein. The sample contains over 950,000 distinct CDR3 sequences, roughly half of which appear only once.

The chain employs TRBV5-1 and TRBJ1-1, with TRBD1 as a possible D gene (5 bases). The sample was blood. This receptor was obtained from a woman aged 60 to 75 in good health. CDR3 DNA: TGCGCCAGTCACAGGAGGGAAGACACTGAAGCTTTCTTT. It translates to CASHRREDTEAFF.